These 2 T cell receptor beta chains were sequenced from one sample in a study of blood T cell repertoires in COVID-19. Sequenced by immunoSEQ multiplex PCR; TCRdb stores in-frame clones only, minus some. The sample records hundreds of thousands of clones, approximately 86% being singletons. The sequenced material came from peripheral blood. The receptors derive from a human donor in a cohort sampled during active COVID-19.

This rearrangement joins TRBV7-9 to TRBJ2-2; 7 bases are a match to TRBD2. The length of the CDR3 is 14 residues. The V gene end was trimmed by 0 bases and the J gene end by 5 bases; junction bases not matched to a gene: 0. The germline gives CDR1 SEHNR, CDR2 FQNEAQ (reference sequence). In nucleotides, the CDR3 is TGTGCCAGCAGCTTAGCGGGAGGGACCGGGGAGCTGTTTTTT. Its translation: CASSLAGGTGELFF.

The J gene is TRBJ1-6, the V gene TRBV7-8, with D uncertain. The CDR3 spans 12 residues. Trimming stripped 5 bases from V and 16 bases from J, with 15 bases between. The germline CDR1 and CDR2 sequences are SGHVS and FQNEAQ. In DNA, the CDR3 is TGTGCCAGCAGCCCTCTTGGCAGGACTCTCCACTTT. Protein product: CASSPLGRTLHF.